The clone carrying this T cell receptor beta chain was recorded once. The V end was cut by 6 bases, the J end by 8 bases, with 13 bases between. The CDR3 is 13 residues long. Germline CDR1 and CDR2: SEHNR and FQNEAQ (reference sequence). This sample was included in a study of blood T cell repertoires in COVID-19. Study details: Researchers got acute and convalescent COVID-19 samples from the United States, Italy and Spain. From T cells, B-cell-depleted T cells, or PBMCs came the material, which was cDNA or gDNA.

Original processing notes: Estimation of nucleated cell counts was performed using reference gene primer amplification. The assay was immunoSEQ multiplex PCR, and TCRdb's table has in-frame clones only and misses some. V, J and clone size reflect that table, while D and trimming were determined from the DNA. The table includes 200,000 to 250,000 clones, 84% detected once. The chain has TRBV7-9 and TRBJ1-4; D is unresolved. The sequenced sample was peripheral blood. The sequence came from a man aged 50 to 59 with active or convalescent COVID-19. In nucleotides, the CDR3 is TGTGCCAGCAGACGGGGTGAGGGCGAAAAACTGTTTTTT. Its translation is CASRRGEGEKLFF.